Listed below are T cell receptor beta chains from one sample, sequenced in a study of T-cell memory formation after mild COVID-19. MiXCR was run by TCRdb on the 5' RACE reads, yielding one entry per CDR3 protein. This table has about 260,000 distinct CDR3 sequences, around 16% appearing once. Specimen: PBMCs or a T cell subset sorted from them (not recorded which). The receptors shown here come from a man between 18 and 35 years old who had mild COVID-19 (a few samples of this study predate the infection). Cell type and time point are not known. The CDR3 runs from the conserved cysteine through the conserved F or W. A D gene is named only where the DNA matches it firmly. Clone size, where shown, is once, few, many, or a class for clones that have expanded.

clone size,V gene,D gene,J gene,CDR3 protein,CDR3 DNA
few,TRBV5-1,-,TRBJ1-4,CASSLDRVGLFF,TGCGCCAGCAGCTTGGACAGGGTAGGACTGTTTTTT
-,TRBV18,TRBD1,TRBJ1-6,CASSPMTGPNSPLHF,TGTGCCAGCTCACCAATGACAGGGCCAAATTCACCCCTCCACTTT
-,TRBV9,-,TRBJ2-3,CASSVGGLADTDTQYF,TGTGCCAGCAGCGTAGGGGGCTTGGCGGACACAGATACGCAGTATTTT
-,TRBV28,TRBD1,TRBJ2-5,CASSHPRSTGDQTQYF,TGTGCCAGCAGTCACCCCCGCTCCACAGGGGATCAGACCCAGTACTTC
-,TRBV4-3,TRBD2,TRBJ2-1,CASSQGASGNNEQFF,TGCGCCAGCAGCCAAGGGGCTAGCGGAAACAATGAGCAGTTCTTC
-,TRBV30,-,TRBJ1-1,CAWSVQQNTEAFF,TGTGCCTGGAGTGTACAACAGAACACTGAAGCTTTCTTT
few,TRBV6-6,-,TRBJ2-3,CASSYSRLEIQYF,TGTGCCAGCAGTTACTCCCGACTAGAAATTCAGTATTTT
many,TRBV9,-,TRBJ1-1,CASSADRNTEAFF,TGTGCCAGCAGCGCGGACAGGAACACTGAAGCTTTCTTT
once,TRBV5-1,-,TRBJ2-1,CASSPGQYSYNEQFF,TGCGCCAGCAGCCCGGGACAATACTCCTACAATGAGCAGTTCTTC
few,TRBV6-1,-,TRBJ1-5,CASSSPGGYSNQPQHF,TGTGCCAGCAGTAGCCCTGGGGGATATAGCAATCAGCCCCAGCATTTT
-,TRBV12-3/TRBV12-4,TRBD2,TRBJ2-1,CASSPGLEGYNEQFF,TGTGCCAGCAGCCCGGGACTAGAGGGCTACAATGAGCAGTTCTTC
-,TRBV11-2,TRBD2,TRBJ2-1,CASSGLAGDEQFF,TGTGCCAGCAGCGGTCTAGCGGGGGATGAGCAGTTCTTC
-,TRBV6-5,-,TRBJ1-3,CASSYSHRESSGNTIYF,TGTGCCAGCAGTTATAGCCACCGTGAATCCTCTGGAAACACCATATATTTT
few,TRBV12-3/TRBV12-4,-,TRBJ2-1,CASSLWSGRTYNEQFF,TGTGCCAGCAGCCTCTGGTCAGGACGTACCTACAATGAGCAGTTCTTC
few,TRBV6-5,TRBD1,TRBJ1-4,CASSYGQGSTNEKLFF,TGTGCCAGCAGTTACGGACAGGGCTCAACTAATGAAAAACTGTTTTTT
few,TRBV5-1,TRBD1,TRBJ1-2,CASSPRLDRAYDGYTF,TGCGCCAGCAGCCCTCGCCTTGACAGGGCCTATGATGGCTACACCTTC
few,TRBV11-2,-,TRBJ2-1,CASSLGSANNEQFF,TGTGCCAGCAGCTTAGGGAGCGCCAACAATGAGCAGTTCTTC
-,TRBV6-2/TRBV6-3,-,TRBJ1-2,CASSYDLPSGAGYGYTF,TGTGCCAGCAGTTACGATCTTCCGTCAGGAGCAGGATATGGCTACACCTTC
few,TRBV10-2,-,TRBJ2-7,CASRGGEGQYF,TGCGCCAGCAGGGGGGGAGAGGGGCAGTACTTC
-,TRBV3-1,TRBD1,TRBJ2-3,CASSQTTGGPTDTQYF,TGTGCCAGCAGCCAAACGACAGGGGGGCCCACAGATACGCAGTATTTT
-,TRBV20-1,-,TRBJ1-5,CSAMGRELGPQHF,TGCAGTGCTATGGGCAGGGAGCTTGGGCCCCAGCATTTT
-,TRBV10-3,TRBD2,TRBJ2-5,CAISEPSQRGPTQYF,TGTGCCATCAGTGAGCCATCCCAGCGGGGCCCAACCCAGTACTTC
few,TRBV28,-,TRBJ2-5,CASSSNNVGETQYF,TGTGCCAGCAGTTCTAACAACGTCGGAGAGACCCAGTACTTC
many,TRBV6-6,TRBD1,TRBJ1-5,CASRSGTDNQPQHF,TGTGCCAGCAGGTCCGGGACAGACAATCAGCCCCAGCATTTT
many,TRBV12-3/TRBV12-4,TRBD1,TRBJ1-2,CASSTRQGGSYGYTF,TGTGCCAGCAGTACAAGACAGGGAGGTAGCTATGGCTACACCTTC
few,TRBV9,TRBD1,TRBJ2-2,CASSVRDRVTTGELFF,TGTGCCAGCAGCGTCCGGGACAGGGTCACCACCGGGGAGCTGTTTTTT
few,TRBV11-1,-,TRBJ2-1,CASSKHREDEQFF,TGTGCCAGCAGCAAACACAGGGAGGATGAGCAGTTCTTC
-,TRBV14,-,TRBJ2-3,CASSQGDSPSTDTQYF,TGTGCCAGCAGCCAAGGCGACTCTCCCTCCACAGATACGCAGTATTTT
-,TRBV7-8,TRBD1,TRBJ1-1,CASRRGGQGFTEAFF,TGTGCCAGCAGGAGAGGGGGACAGGGGTTTACTGAAGCTTTCTTT
-,TRBV7-9,-,TRBJ1-5,CASSHWQGRWQPQHF,TGTGCCAGCAGCCACTGGCAGGGGAGGTGGCAGCCCCAGCATTTT
few,TRBV14,-,TRBJ2-1,CASSQNSGLAEQFF,TGTGCCAGCAGCCAAAACTCCGGGCTAGCTGAGCAGTTCTTC
-,TRBV7-2,TRBD2,TRBJ2-3,CASSLEGTSGGRTDTQYF,TGTGCCAGCAGCTTAGAAGGGACTAGCGGGGGCCGGACAGATACGCAGTATTTT
-,TRBV19,TRBD1,TRBJ2-7,CASRAHGQGSSYEQYF,TGTGCCAGTAGGGCTCACGGACAGGGGAGCTCCTACGAGCAGTACTTC
-,TRBV12-3/TRBV12-4,TRBD1,TRBJ1-6,CASRVGTGDSPLHF,TGTGCCAGCAGGGTGGGGACAGGGGATTCACCCCTCCACTTT
-,TRBV20-1,-,TRBJ1-1,CSASLRNTEAFF,TGCAGTGCTAGTCTGAGGAACACTGAAGCTTTCTTT
many,TRBV4-1,TRBD2,TRBJ2-5,CASSQGGTSGLQETQYF,TGCGCCAGCAGCCAAGGAGGGACTAGCGGTCTGCAAGAGACCCAGTACTTC
few,TRBV5-4,-,TRBJ1-6,CASSSLTVANSPLHF,TGTGCCAGCAGCTCCTTGACAGTCGCTAATTCACCCCTCCACTTT
-,TRBV11-2,-,TRBJ2-1,CASEESSYNEQFF,TGTGCCAGTGAGGAGAGCTCCTACAATGAGCAGTTCTTC
-,TRBV7-6,TRBD2,TRBJ2-7,CASSLGTSLSYEQYF,TGTGCCAGCAGCTTAGGGACTAGCCTGTCCTACGAGCAGTACTTC
-,TRBV24-1,-,TRBJ2-3,CATSDPGLVAQYF,TGTGCCACCAGTGATCCGGGACTTGTGGCGCAGTATTTT
few,TRBV9,-,TRBJ2-3,CASSDEGPDTQYF,TGTGCCAGCAGCGACGAAGGACCAGATACGCAGTATTTT
-,TRBV5-1,-,TRBJ1-1,CASSLVGREDTEAFF,TGCGCCAGCAGCTTGGTCGGCAGGGAAGACACTGAAGCTTTCTTT
-,TRBV5-1,TRBD1,TRBJ2-7,CASSLGQGVYEQYF,TGCGCCAGCAGCCTGGGACAGGGGGTCTACGAGCAGTACTTC
-,TRBV6-2/TRBV6-3,-,TRBJ1-5,CASSSRQGSNQPQHF,TGTGCCAGCAGTTCACGGCAGGGGAGCAATCAGCCCCAGCATTTT
few,TRBV12-3/TRBV12-4,TRBD1,TRBJ1-5,CASSIQGGGKPQHF,TGTGCCAGCAGTATACAGGGGGGTGGTAAGCCCCAGCATTTT
-,TRBV5-1,-,TRBJ2-3,CATEGEGTDTQYF,TGCGCCACCGAGGGGGAGGGGACAGATACGCAGTATTTT
-,TRBV29-1,-,TRBJ2-3,CSVEGDTYTQYF,TGCAGCGTTGAGGGGGACACCTATACGCAGTATTTT